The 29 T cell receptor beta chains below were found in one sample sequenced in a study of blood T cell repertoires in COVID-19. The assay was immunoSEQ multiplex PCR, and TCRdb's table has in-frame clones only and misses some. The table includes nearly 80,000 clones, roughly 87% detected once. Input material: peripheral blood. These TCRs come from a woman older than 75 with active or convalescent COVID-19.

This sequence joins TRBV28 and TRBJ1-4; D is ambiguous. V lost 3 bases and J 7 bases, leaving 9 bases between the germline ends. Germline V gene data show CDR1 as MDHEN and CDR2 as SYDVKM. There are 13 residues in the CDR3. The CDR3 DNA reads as TGTGCCAGCAGTTTGGGGAGTTTTGAAAAACTGTTTTTT. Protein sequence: CASSLGSFEKLFF. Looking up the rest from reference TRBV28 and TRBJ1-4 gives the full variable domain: DVKVTQSSRYLVKRTGEKVFLECVQDMDHENMFWYRQDPGLGLRLIYFSYDVKMKEKGDIPEGYSVSREKKERFSLILESASTNQTSMYLCASSLGSFEKLFFGSGTQLSVL.

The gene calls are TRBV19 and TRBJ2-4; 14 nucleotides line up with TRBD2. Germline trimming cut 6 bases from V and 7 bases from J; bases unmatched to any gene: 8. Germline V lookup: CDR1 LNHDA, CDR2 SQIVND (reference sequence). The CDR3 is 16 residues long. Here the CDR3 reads CASRGTSGGIRNIQYF. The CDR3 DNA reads TGTGCCAGTAGGGGGACTAGCGGGGGCATTAGGAACATTCAGTACTTC.

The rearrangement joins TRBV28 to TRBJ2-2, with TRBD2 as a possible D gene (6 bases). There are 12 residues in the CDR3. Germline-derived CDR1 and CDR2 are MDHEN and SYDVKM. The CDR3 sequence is CATGGFTGELFF. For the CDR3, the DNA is TGTGCTACCGGGGGTTTCACCGGGGAGCTGTTTTTT. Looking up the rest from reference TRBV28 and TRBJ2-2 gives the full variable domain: DVKVTQSSRYLVKRTGEKVFLECVQDMDHENMFWYRQDPGLGLRLIYFSYDVKMKEKGDIPEGYSVSREKKERFSLILESASTNQTSMYLCATGGFTGELFFGEGSRLTVL.

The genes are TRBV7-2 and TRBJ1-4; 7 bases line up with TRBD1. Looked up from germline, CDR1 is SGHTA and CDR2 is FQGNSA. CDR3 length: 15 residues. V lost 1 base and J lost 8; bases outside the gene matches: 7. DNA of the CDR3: TGTGCCAGCAGCTTAGGACAGGGTCGTGGGGAAAAACTGTTTTTT. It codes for CASSLGQGRGEKLFF.

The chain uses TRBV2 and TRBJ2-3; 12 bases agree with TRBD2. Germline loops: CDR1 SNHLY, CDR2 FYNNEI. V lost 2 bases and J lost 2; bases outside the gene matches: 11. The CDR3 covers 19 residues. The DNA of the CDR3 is TGTGCCAGCAGTGAACTCTCTAGCGGGGGGGCCCGGCCCACAGATACGCAGTATTTT. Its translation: CASSELSSGGARPTDTQYF.

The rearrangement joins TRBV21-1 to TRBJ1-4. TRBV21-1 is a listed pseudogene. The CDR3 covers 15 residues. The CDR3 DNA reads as TGTGCCAGCAGCGAATCCGGGGAAGTTGATGAAAAACTGTTTTTT. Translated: CASSESGEVDEKLFF.

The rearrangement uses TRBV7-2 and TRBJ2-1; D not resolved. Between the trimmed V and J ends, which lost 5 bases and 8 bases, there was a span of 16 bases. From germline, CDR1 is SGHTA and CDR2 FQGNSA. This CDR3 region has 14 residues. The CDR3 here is CASSRNARSHEQFF. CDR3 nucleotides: TGTGCCAGCAGCAGAAACGCTAGAAGCCATGAGCAGTTCTTC.

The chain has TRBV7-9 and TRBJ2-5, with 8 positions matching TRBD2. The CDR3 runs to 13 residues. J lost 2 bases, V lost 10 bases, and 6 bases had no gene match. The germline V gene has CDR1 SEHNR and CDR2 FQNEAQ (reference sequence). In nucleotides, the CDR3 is TGTGCCACTACCACTAGCGGACAAGAGACCCAGTACTTC. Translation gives CATTTSGQETQYF.

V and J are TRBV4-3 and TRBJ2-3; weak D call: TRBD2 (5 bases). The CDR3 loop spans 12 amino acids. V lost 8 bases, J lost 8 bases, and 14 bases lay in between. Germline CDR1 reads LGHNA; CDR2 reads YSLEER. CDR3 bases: TGCGCCAGCCGGGGATCGCAAGGTACGCAGTATTTT. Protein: CASRGSQGTQYF.

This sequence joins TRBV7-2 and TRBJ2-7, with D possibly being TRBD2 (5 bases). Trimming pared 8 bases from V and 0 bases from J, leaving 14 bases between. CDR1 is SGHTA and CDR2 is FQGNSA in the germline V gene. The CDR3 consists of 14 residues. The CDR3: CASQAGRSSYEQYF. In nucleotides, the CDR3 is TGTGCCAGCCAGGCGGGCAGGAGCTCCTACGAGCAGTACTTC.

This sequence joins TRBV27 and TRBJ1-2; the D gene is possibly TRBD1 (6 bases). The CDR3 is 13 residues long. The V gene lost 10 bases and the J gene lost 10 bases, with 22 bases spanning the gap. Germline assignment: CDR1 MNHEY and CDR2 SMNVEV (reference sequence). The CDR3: CATFIRGEGDYTF. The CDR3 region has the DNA TGTGCCACCTTTATAAGGGGGGAGGGGGACTACACCTTC.

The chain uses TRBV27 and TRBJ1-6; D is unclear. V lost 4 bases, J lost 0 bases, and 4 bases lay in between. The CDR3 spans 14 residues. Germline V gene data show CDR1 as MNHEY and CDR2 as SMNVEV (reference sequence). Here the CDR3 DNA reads TGTGCCAGCAGTTCGAGCTCCTATAATTCACCCCTCCACTTT. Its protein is CASSSSSYNSPLHF.

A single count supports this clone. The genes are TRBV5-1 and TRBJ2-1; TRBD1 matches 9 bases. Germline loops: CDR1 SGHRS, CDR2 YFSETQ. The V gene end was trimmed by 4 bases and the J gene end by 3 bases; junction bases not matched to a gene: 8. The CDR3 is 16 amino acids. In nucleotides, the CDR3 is TGCGCCAGCAGCCCAGGGACAGGGACGGGCTACAATGAGCAGTTCTTC. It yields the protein CASSPGTGTGYNEQFF.

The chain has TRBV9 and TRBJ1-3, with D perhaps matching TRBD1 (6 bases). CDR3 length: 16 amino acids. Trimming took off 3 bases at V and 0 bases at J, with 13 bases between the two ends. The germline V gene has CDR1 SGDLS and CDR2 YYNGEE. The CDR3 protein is CASSAGTPYSGNTIYF. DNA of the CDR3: TGTGCCAGCAGCGCCGGGACACCTTACTCTGGAAACACCATATATTTT. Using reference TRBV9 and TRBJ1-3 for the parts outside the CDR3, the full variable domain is DSGVTQTPKHLITATGQRVTLRCSPRSGDLSVYWYQQSLDQGLQFLIQYYNGEERAKGNILERFSAQQFPDLHSELNLSSLELGDSALYFCASSAGTPYSGNTIYFGEGSWLTVV.

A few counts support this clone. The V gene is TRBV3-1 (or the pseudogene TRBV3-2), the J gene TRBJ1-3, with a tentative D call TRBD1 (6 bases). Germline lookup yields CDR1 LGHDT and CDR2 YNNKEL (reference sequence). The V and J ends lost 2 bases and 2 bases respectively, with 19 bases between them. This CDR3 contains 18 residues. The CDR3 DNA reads TGTGCCAGCAGCCAACTCCCCCTGACAGGCCGGACTGGAAACACCATATATTTT. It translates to CASSQLPLTGRTGNTIYF.

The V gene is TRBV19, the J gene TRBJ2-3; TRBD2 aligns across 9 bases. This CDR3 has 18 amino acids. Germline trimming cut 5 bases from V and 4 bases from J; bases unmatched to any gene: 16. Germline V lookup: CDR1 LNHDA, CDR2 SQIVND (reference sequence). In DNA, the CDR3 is TGTGCCAGTAGTTCCCCCGGGATAGCGGGAGCCGGGGCAGATACGCAGTATTTT. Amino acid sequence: CASSSPGIAGAGADTQYF.

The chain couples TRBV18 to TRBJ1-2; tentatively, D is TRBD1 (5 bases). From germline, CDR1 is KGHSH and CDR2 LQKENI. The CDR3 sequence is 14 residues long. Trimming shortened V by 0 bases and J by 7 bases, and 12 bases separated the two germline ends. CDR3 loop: CASSPPGVLSGYTF. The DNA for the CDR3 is TGTGCCAGCTCACCACCAGGGGTCTTAAGTGGCTACACCTTC.

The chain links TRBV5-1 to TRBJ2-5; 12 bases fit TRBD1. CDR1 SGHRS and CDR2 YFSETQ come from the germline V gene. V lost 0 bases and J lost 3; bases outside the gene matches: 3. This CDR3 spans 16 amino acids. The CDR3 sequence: CASSLGGTGGEETQYF. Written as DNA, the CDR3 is TGCGCCAGCAGCTTGGGAGGGACAGGGGGCGAAGAGACCCAGTACTTC. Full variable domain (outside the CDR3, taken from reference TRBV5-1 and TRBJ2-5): KAGVTQTPRYLIKTRGQQVTLSCSPISGHRSVSWYQQTPGQGLQFLFEYFSETQRNKGNFPGRFSGRQFSNSRSEMNVSTLELGDSALYLCASSLGGTGGEETQYFGPGTRLLVL.

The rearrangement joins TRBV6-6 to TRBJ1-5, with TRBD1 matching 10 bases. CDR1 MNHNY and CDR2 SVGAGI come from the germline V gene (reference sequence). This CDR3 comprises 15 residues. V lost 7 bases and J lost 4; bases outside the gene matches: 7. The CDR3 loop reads CASNPGQGNNQPQHF. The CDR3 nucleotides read TGTGCCAGCAATCCGGGACAGGGGAATAATCAGCCCCAGCATTTT.

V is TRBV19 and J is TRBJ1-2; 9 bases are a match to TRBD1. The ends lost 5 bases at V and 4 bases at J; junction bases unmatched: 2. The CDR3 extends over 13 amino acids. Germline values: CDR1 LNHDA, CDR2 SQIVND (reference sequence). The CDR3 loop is CASSAGQGYGYTF. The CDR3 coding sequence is TGTGCCAGTAGTGCGGGACAGGGCTATGGCTACACCTTC.

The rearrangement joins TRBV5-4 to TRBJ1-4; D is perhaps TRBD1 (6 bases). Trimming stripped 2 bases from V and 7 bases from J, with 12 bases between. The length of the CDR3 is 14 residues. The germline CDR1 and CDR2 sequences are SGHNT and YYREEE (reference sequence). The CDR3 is CASSFQGLGEKLFF. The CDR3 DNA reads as TGTGCCAGCAGCTTCCAGGGGTTGGGTGAAAAACTGTTTTTT.

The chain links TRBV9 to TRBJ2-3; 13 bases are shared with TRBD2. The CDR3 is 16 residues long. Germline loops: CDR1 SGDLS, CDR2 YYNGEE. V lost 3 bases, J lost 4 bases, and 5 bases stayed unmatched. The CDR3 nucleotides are TGTGCCAGCAGCGGCGGGACTAGCGGGGTCCCAGATACGCAGTATTTT. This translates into CASSGGTSGVPDTQYF.

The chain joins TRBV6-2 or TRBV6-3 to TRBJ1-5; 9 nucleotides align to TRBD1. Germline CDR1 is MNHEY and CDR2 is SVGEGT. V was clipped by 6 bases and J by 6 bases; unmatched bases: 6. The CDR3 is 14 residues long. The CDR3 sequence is CASSLDRGSQPQHF. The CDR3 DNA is TGTGCCAGCAGCCTCGACAGGGGGAGTCAGCCCCAGCATTTT.

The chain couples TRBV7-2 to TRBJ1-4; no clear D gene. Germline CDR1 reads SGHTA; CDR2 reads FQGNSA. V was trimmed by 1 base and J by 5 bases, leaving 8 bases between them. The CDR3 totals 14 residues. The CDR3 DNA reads TGTGCCAGCAGCTTAGTTCGAGGGAATGAAAAACTGTTTTTT. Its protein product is CASSLVRGNEKLFF.

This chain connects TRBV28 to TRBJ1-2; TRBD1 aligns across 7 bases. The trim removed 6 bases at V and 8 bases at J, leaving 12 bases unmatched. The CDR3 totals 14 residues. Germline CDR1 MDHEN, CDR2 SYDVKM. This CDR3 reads CASRKDRILGGYTF. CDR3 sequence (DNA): TGTGCCAGCAGGAAGGACAGGATCCTGGGAGGCTACACCTTC.

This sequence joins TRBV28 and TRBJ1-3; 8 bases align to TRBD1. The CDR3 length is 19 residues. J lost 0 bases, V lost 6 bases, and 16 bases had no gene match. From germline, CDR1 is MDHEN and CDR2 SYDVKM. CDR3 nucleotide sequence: TGTGCCAGCAGCGTTACAGGGGGGAGATATACCCTCTCTGGAAACACCATATATTTT. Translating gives CASSVTGGRYTLSGNTIYF.

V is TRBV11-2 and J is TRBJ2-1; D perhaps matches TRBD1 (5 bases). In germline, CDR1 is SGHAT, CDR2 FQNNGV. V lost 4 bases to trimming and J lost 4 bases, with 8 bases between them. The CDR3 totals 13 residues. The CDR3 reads CASSSTDYNEQFF. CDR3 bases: TGTGCCAGCAGCTCGACAGATTACAATGAGCAGTTCTTC.

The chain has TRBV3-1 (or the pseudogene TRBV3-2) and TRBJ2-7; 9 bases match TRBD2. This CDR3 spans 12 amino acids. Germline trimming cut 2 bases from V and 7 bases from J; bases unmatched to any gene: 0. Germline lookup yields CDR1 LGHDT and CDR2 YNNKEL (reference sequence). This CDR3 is CASSQLAGEQYF. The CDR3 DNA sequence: TGTGCCAGCAGCCAACTAGCGGGGGAGCAGTACTTC.

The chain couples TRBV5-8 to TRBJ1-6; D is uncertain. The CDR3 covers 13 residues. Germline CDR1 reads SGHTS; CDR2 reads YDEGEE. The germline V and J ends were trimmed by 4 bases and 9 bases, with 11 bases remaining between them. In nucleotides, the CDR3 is TGTGCCAGCAGCCGGGTTACTTCTTCACCCCTCCACTTT. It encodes CASSRVTSSPLHF.